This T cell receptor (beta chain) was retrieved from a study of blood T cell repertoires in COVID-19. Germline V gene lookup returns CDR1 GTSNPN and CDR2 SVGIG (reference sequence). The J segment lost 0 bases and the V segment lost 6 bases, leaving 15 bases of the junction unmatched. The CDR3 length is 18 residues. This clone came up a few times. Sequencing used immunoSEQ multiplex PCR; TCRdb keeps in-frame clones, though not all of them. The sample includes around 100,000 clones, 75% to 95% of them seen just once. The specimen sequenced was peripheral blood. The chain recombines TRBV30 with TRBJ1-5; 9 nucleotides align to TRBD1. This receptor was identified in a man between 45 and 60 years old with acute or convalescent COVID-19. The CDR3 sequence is CACPGDREKGASNQPQHF. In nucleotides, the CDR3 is TGTGCCTGCCCGGGGGACAGGGAAAAAGGGGCTAGCAATCAGCCCCAGCATTTT.